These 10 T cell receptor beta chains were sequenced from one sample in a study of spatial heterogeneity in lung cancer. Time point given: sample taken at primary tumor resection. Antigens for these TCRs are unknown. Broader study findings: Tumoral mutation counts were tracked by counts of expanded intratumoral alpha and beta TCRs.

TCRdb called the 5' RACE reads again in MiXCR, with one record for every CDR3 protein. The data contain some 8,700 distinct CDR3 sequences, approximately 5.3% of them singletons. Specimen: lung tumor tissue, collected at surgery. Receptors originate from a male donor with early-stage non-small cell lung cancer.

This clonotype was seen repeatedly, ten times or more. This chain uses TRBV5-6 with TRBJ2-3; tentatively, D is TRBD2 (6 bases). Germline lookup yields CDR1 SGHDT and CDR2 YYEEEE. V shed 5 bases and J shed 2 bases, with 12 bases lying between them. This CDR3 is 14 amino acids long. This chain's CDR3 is CASRGTGDTDTQYF. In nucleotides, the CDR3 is TGTGCCAGCAGGGGTACGGGGGACACAGATACGCAGTATTTT.

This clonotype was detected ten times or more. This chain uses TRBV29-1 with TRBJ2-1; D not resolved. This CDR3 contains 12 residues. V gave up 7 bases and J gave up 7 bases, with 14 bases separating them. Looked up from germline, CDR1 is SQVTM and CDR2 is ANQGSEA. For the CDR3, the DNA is TGCAGCGCCCCTTCTGATCGGAATGAGCAGTTCTTC. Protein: CSAPSDRNEQFF.

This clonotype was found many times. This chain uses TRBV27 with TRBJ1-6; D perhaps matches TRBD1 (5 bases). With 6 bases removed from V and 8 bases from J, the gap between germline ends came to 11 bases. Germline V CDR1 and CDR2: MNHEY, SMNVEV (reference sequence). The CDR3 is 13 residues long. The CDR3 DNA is TGTGCCAGCAGAAGGGACGGAGATTCACCCCTCCACTTT. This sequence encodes CASRRDGDSPLHF.

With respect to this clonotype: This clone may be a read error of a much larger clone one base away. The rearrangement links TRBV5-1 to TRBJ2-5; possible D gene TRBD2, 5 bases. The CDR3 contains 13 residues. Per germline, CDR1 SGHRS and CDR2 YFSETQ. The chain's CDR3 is CTSSSGLKETQYF. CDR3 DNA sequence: TGCACCAGCAGCTCGGGATTAAAAGAGACCCAGTACTTC.

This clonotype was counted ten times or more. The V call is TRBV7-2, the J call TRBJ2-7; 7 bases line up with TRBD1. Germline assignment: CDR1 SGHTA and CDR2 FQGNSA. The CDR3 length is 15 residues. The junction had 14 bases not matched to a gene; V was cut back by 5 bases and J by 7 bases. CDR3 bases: TGTGCCAGCAGCCCTTGGCCGACAGGGCAAGGGGAGCAGTACTTC. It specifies CASSPWPTGQGEQYF.

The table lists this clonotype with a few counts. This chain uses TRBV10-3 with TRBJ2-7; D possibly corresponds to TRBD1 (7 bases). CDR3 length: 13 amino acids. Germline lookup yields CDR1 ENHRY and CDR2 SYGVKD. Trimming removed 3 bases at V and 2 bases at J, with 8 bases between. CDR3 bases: TGTGCCATCAGTGACAGGGGGGCCTACGAGCAGTACTTC. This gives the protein CAISDRGAYEQYF.

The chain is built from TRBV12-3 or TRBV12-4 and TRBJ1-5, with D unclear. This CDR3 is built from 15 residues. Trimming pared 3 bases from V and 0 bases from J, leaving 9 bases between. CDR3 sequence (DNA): TGTGCCAGCAGTTTCGCCAGCGATAGCAATCAGCCCCAGCATTTT. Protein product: CASSFASDSNQPQHF.

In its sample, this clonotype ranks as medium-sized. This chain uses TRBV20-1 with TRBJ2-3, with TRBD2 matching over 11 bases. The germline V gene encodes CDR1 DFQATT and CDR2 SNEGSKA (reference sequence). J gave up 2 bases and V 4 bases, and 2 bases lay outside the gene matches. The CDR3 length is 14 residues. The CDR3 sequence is CSAMTSGITDTQYF. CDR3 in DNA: TGCAGTGCTATGACTAGCGGGATCACAGATACGCAGTATTTT.

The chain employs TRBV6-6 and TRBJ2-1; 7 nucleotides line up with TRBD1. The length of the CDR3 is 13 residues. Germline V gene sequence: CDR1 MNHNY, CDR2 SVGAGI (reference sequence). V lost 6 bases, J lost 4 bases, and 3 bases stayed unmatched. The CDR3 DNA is TGTGCCAGCAGCTCACAGGGGTACAATGAGCAGTTCTTC. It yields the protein CASSSQGYNEQFF.

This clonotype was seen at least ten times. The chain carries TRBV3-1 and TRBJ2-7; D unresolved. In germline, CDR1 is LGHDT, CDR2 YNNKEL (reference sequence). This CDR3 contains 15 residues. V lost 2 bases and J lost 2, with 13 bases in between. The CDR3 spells CASSQKEGLPYEQYF. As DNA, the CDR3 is TGTGCCAGCAGCCAAAAGGAAGGGCTCCCCTACGAGCAGTACTTC.